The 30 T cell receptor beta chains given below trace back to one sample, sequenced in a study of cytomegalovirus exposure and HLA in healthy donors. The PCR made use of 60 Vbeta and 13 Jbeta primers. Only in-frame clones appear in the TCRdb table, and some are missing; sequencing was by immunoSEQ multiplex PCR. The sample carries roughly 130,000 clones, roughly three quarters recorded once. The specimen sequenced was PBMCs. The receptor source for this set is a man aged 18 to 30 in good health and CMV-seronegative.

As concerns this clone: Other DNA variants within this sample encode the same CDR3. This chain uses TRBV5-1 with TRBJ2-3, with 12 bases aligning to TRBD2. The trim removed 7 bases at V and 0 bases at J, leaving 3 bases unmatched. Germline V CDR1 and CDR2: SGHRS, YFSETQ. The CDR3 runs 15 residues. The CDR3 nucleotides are TGCGCCAGCCGGACTAGCGGGACCAGCACAGATACGCAGTATTTT. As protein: CASRTSGTSTDTQYF.

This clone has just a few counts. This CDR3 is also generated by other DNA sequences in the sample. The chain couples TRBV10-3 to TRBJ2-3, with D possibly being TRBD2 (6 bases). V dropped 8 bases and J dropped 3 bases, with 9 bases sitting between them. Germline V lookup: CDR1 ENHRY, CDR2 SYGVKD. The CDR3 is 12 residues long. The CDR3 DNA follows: TGTGCCATCCGGGGAGGAACAGATACGCAGTATTTT. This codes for CAIRGGTDTQYF.

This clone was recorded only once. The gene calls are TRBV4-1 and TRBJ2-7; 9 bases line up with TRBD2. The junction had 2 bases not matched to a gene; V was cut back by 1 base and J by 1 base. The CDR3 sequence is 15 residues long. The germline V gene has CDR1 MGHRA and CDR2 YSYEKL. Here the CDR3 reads CASSQGSGRSYEQYV. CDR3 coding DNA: TGCGCCAGCAGCCAAGGAAGCGGGAGGTCCTACGAGCAGTACGTC.

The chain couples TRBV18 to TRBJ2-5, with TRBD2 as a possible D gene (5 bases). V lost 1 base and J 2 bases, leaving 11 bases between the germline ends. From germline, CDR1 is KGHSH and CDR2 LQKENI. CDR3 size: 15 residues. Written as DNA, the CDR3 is TGTGCCAGCTCACCACTCCAAGCGGTTCAAGAGACCCAGTACTTC. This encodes CASSPLQAVQETQYF.

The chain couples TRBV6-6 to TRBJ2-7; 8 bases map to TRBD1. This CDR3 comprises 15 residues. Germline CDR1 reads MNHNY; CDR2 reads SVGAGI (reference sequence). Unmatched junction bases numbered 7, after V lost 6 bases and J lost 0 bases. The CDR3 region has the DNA TGTGCCAGCAGGTCTGGGACAGGTAACTCCTACGAGCAGTACTTC. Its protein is CASRSGTGNSYEQYF.

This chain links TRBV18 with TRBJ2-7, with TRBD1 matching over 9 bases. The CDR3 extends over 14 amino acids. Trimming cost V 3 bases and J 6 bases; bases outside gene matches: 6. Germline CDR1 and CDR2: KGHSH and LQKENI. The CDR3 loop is CASSPSDRGSEQYF. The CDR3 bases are TGTGCCAGCTCACCTTCGGACAGGGGAAGCGAGCAGTACTTC.

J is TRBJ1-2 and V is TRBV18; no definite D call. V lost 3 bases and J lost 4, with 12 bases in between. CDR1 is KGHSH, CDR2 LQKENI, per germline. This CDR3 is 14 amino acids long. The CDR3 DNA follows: TGTGCCAGCTCACCGAGTCAGGACTCCTATGGCTACACCTTC. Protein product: CASSPSQDSYGYTF.

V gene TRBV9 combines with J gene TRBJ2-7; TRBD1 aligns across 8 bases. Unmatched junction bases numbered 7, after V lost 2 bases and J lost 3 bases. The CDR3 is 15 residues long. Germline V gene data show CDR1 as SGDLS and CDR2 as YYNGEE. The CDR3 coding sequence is TGTGCCAGCAGCGTGACCGGGACAGGAATCTACGAGCAGTACTTC. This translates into CASSVTGTGIYEQYF.

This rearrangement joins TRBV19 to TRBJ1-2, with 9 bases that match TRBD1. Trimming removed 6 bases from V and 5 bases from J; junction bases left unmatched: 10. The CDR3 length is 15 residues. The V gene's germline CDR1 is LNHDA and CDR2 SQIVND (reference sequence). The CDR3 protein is CASSDPGTGTYGYTF. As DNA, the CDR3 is TGTGCCAGTAGCGATCCCGGGACAGGGACTTATGGCTACACCTTC.

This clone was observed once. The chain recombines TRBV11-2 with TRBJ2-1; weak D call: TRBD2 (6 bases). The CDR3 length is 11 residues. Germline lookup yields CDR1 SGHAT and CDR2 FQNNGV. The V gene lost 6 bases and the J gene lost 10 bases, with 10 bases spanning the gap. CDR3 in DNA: TGTGCCAGCAGTTGGGACTTGGAGCAGTTCTTC. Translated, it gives CASSWDLEQFF.

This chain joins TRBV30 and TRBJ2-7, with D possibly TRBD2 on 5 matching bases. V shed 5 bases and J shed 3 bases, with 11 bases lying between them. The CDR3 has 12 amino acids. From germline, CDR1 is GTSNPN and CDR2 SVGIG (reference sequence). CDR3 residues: CAWGGEYYEQYF. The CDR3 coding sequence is TGTGCCTGGGGAGGAGAGTACTACGAGCAGTACTTC.

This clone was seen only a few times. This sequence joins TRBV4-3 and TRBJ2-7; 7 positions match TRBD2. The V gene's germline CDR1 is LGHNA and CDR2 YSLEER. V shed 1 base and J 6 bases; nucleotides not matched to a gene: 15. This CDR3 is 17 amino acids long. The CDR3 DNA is TGCGCCAGCAGCCAAGGGTCAGTAGCGGGTATCTACGCCGAGCAGTACTTC. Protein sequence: CASSQGSVAGIYAEQYF.

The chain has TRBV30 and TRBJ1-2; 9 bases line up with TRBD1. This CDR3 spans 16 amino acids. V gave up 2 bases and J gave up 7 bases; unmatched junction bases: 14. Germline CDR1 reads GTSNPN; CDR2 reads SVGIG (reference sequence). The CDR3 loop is CAWSLKRDRVFFGYTF. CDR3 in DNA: TGTGCCTGGAGTCTGAAGAGGGACAGGGTTTTTTTTGGCTACACCTTC.

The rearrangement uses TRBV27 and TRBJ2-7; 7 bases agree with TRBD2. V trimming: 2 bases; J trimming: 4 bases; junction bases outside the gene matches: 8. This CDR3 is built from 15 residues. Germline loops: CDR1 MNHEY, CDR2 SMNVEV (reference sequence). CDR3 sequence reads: CASSLVREFKYEQYF. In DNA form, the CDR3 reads TGTGCCAGCAGTTTAGTGCGGGAGTTCAAATACGAGCAGTACTTC.

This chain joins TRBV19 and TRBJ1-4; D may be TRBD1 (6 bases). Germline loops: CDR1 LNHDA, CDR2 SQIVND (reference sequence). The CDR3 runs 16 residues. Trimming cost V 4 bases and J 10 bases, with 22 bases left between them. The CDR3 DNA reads TGTGCCAGTAGTAGAGAACCTAGGGGGTTACTTGGAAAACTGTTTTTT. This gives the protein CASSREPRGLLGKLFF.

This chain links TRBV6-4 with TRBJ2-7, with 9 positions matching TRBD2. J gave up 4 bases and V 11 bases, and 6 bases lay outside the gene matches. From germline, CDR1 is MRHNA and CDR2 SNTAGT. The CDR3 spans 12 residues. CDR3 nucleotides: TGTGCCGGAAGGACTAGCGTTTACGAGCAGTACGTC. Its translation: CAGRTSVYEQYV.

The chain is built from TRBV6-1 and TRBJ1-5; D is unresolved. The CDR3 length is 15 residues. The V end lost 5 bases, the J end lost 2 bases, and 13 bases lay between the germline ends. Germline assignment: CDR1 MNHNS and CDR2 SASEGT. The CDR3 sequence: CASSIERRGNQPQHF. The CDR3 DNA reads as TGTGCCAGCAGTATAGAACGTAGAGGCAATCAGCCCCAGCATTTT.

Here the CDR3 DNA reads TGTGCCAGCAGTCAGCGGGAGTGGTCCTACAATGAGCAGTTCTTC. The encoded protein is CASSQREWSYNEQFF. The chain carries TRBV13 and TRBJ2-1; TRBD2 aligns across 8 bases. CDR3 size: 15 residues. The V gene's germline CDR1 is PRHDT and CDR2 FYEKMQ (reference sequence). The junction had 5 bases not matched to a gene; V was cut back by 6 bases and J by 1 base.

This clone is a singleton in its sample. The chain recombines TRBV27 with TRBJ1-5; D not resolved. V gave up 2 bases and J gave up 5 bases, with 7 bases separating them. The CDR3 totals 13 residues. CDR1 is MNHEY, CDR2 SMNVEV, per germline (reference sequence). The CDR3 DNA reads TGTGCCAGCAGTTTAACACGGGATCAGCCCCAGCATTTT. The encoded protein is CASSLTRDQPQHF.

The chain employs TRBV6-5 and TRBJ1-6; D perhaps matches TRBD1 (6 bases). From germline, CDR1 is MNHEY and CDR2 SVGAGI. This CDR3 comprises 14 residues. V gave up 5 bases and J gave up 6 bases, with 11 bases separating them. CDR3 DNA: TGTGCCAGCAGTCCCGACAGGCTTAATTCACCCCTCCACTTT. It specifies CASSPDRLNSPLHF.

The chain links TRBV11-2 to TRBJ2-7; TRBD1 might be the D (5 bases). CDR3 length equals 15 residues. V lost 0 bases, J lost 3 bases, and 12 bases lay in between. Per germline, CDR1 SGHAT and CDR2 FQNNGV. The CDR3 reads CASSLEIDRIYEQYV. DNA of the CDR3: TGTGCCAGCAGCTTAGAGATAGACAGAATCTACGAGCAGTACGTC.

Here the CDR3 DNA reads TGTGCCAGCAGGGATATGGGGGGTAATGAAAAACTGTTTTTT. It encodes CASRDMGGNEKLFF. The chain combines TRBV6-5 with TRBJ1-4, with D tentatively TRBD1 (5 bases). CDR1 and CDR2 (germline): MNHEY, SVGAGI. V gave up 6 bases and J gave up 4 bases, with 12 bases separating them. The CDR3 length is 14 residues.

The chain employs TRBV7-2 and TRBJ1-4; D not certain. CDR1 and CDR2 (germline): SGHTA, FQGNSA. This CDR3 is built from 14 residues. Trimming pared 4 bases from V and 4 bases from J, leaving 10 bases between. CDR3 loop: CASSSFSSNEKLFF. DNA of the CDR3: TGTGCCAGCAGCTCCTTTTCCAGTAATGAAAAACTGTTTTTT.

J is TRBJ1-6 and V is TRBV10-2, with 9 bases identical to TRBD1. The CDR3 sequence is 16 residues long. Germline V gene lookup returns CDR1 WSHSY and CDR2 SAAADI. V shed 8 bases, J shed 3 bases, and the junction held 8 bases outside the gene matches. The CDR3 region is CASGRQGELYNSPLHF. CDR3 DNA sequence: TGCGCCAGCGGGCGACAGGGGGAACTCTATAATTCACCCCTCCACTTT.

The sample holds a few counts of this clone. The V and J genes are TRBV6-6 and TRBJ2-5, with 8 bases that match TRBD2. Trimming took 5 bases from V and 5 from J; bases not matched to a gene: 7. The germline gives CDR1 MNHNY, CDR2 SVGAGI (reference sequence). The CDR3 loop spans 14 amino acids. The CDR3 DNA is TGTGCCAGCAGTCCCGGGGGGGCTGGGGAGACCCAGTACTTC. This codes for CASSPGGAGETQYF.

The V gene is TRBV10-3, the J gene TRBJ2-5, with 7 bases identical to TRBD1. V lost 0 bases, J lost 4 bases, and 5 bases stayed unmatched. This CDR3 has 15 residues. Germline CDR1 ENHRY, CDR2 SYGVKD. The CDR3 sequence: CAISESGGRVETQYF. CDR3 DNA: TGTGCCATCAGTGAGTCAGGGGGCCGTGTAGAGACCCAGTACTTC.

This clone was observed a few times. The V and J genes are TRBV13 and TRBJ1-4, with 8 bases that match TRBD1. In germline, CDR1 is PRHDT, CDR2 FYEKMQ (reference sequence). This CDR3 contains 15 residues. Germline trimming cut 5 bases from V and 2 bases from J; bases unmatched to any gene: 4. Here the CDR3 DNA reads TGTGCCAGCAGCCAGCGACAGGGGACTAATGAAAAACTGTTTTTT. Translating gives CASSQRQGTNEKLFF.

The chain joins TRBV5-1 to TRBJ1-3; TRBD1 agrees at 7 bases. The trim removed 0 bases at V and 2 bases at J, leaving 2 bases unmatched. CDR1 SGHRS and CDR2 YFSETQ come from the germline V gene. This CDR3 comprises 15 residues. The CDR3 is CASSLAGQTGNTIYF. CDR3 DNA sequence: TGCGCCAGCAGCTTGGCGGGACAGACTGGAAACACCATATATTTT.

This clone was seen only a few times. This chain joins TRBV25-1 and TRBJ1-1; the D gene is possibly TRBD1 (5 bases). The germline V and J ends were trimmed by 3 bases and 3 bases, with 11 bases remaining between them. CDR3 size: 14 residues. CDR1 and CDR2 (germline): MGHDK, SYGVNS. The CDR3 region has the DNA TGTGCCAGCAGTGATTTAAGGGGATACACTGAAGCTTTCTTT. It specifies CASSDLRGYTEAFF. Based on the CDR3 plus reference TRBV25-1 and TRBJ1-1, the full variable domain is EADIYQTPRYLVIGTGKKITLECSQTMGHDKMYWYQQDPGMELHLIHYSYGVNSTEKGDLSSESTVSRIRTEHFPLTLESARPSHTSQYLCASSDLRGYTEAFFGQGTRLTVV.

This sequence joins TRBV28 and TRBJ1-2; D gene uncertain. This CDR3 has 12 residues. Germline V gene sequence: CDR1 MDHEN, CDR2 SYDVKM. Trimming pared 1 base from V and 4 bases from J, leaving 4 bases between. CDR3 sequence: CASSLLSYGYTF. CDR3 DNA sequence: TGTGCCAGCAGTTTATTGAGCTATGGCTACACCTTC.